In its sample, the clone carrying this T cell receptor beta chain was seen many times. As for time point: persistent/refractory GD, antithyroid drugs over 5 years with positive TRAb. Researchers made the TCR library from RNA that was extracted from PBMCs. These data originate in a study of regulatory T cells in long-lasting Graves disease. Sequencing libraries for TCR beta were prepared with iRepertoire HTBI primers and Arm-PCR of CDR3 regions. TCRdb ran MiXCR on the multiplex PCR reads and lists one entry per CDR3 protein. There are over 650,000 distinct CDR3 sequences in the sample; about 30% occur only once, and around 42% lies in the top ten. The specimen was peripheral blood mononuclear cells (PBMCs), collected when the disease was refractory, from a patient treated with antithyroid drugs. This TCR was recovered from a female donor with Graves disease.

The CDR3 region is CASNLMNTEAFF. The CDR3 DNA is TGTGCCAGCAACCTTATGAACACTGAAGCTTTCTTT. The rearrangement links TRBV11-3 to TRBJ1-1; no definite D call. V lost 7 bases and J 0 bases, leaving 6 bases between the germline ends. Germline V gene lookup returns CDR1 SGHNT and CDR2 YENEEA. There are 12 residues in the CDR3.